The T cell receptor (beta chain) under discussion was sequenced for a study of Ad26.COV2.S vaccination and SARS-CoV-2 variants. Treatment meaning: 19 received Ad26.COV2.S at low or high dose, single or two shots; a few received placebo; per-sample allocation not given. Samples came from day 63 after the first vaccine or placebo injection. Clones were sequenced by immunoSEQ multiplex PCR, and TCRdb holds only the in-frame ones, with some missing. The sample lists almost 400,000 clones; around 89% were seen once. Germline CDR1 and CDR2: SGHTA and FQGNSA. There are 13 residues in the CDR3. The ends lost 5 bases at V and 2 bases at J; junction bases unmatched: 2.

The starting material was peripheral blood, obtained in a trial of Ad26.COV2.S vaccine versus placebo. This chain connects TRBV7-2 to TRBJ1-2; 7 nucleotides line up with TRBD1. The sequence was collected from a person between 18 and 65 years old who received the Ad26.COV2.S COVID-19 vaccine or a placebo. CDR3 loop: CASSRDSNYGYTF. CDR3 DNA sequence: TGTGCCAGCAGCCGGGACAGCAACTATGGCTACACCTTC.